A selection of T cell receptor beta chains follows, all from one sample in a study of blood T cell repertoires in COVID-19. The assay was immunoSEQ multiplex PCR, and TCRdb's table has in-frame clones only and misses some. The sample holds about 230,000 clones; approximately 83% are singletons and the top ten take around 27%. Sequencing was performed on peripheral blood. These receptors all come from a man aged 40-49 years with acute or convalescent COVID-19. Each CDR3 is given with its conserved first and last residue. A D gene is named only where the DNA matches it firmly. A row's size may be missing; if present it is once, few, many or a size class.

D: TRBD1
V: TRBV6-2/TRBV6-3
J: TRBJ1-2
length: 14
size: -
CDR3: CASSYSGQGNGYTF
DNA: TGTGCCAGCAGTTACTCGGGACAGGGAAACGGCTACACCTTC

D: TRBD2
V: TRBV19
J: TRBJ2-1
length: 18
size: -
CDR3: CASSSPRLAGGPNNEQFF
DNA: TGTGCCAGTAGTAGCCCCCGACTAGCGGGAGGGCCTAATAATGAGCAGTTCTTC

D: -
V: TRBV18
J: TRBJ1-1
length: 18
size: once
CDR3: CASSPGNRGSTLNTEAFF
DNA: TGTGCCAGCTCACCAGGAAACCGGGGATCGACTCTGAACACTGAAGCTTTCTTT

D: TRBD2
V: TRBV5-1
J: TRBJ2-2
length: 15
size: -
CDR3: CASSSGGQNTGELFF
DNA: TGCGCCAGCAGCTCGGGAGGGCAAAACACCGGGGAGCTGTTTTTT

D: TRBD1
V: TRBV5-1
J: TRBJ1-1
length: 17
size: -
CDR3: CASSSEGQGGWNTEAFF
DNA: TGCGCCAGCAGCTCCGAGGGACAGGGGGGATGGAACACTGAAGCTTTCTTT

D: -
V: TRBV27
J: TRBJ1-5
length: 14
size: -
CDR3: CASSLGGGNQPQHF
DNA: TGTGCCAGCAGTTTAGGGGGGGGCAATCAGCCCCAGCATTTT

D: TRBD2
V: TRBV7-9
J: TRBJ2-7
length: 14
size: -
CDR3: CASSFSGITYEQYF
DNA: TGTGCCAGCAGCTTTAGCGGGATCACCTACGAGCAGTACTTC

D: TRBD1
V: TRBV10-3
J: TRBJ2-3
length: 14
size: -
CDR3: CAISGQGGTDTQYF
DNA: TGTGCCATCAGCGGACAGGGTGGAACAGATACGCAGTATTTT

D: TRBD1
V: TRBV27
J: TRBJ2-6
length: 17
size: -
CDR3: CASSPIRDSYGANVLTF
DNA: TGTGCCAGCAGTCCGATACGGGACAGCTATGGGGCCAACGTCCTGACTTTC

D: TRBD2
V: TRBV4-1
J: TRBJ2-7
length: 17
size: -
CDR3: CASSQNLIAGTVYEQYF
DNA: TGCGCCAGCAGCCAAAACCTAATAGCGGGAACGGTCTACGAGCAGTACTTC

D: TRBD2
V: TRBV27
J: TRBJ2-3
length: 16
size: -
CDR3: CASSWGTSARTDTQYF
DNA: TGTGCCAGCAGTTGGGGGACTAGCGCCCGCACAGATACGCAGTATTTT

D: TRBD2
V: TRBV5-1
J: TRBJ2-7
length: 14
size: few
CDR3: CASSVAGASYEQYF
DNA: TGCGCCAGCAGTGTAGCGGGAGCCTCCTACGAGCAGTACTTC

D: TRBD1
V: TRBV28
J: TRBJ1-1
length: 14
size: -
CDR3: CASSLQGALAEAFF
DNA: TGTGCCAGCAGTTTGCAGGGGGCGTTGGCTGAAGCTTTCTTT

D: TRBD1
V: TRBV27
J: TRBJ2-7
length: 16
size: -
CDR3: CASSPHLRDRGYEQYF
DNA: TGTGCCAGCAGCCCCCACCTCCGGGACAGGGGCTACGAGCAGTACTTC

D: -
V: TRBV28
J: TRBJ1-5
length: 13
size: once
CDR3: CASGPMRAQPQHF
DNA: TGTGCCAGCGGGCCGATGAGGGCTCAGCCCCAGCATTTT

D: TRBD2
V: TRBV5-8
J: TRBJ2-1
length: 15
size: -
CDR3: CASSLSGASYNEQFF
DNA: TGTGCCAGCAGCTTGAGCGGGGCGTCTTACAATGAGCAGTTCTTC

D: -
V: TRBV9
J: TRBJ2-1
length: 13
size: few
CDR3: CASSGGLDNEQFF
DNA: TGTGCCAGCAGTGGGGGACTGGATAATGAGCAGTTCTTC

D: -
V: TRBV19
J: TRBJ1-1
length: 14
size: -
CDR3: CASSHRAMNTEAFF
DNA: TGTGCCAGTTCCCACAGGGCCATGAACACTGAAGCTTTCTTT

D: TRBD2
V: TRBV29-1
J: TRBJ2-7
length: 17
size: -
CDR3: CSVVMIAEAGGVYEQYF
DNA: TGCAGCGTTGTAATGATCGCCGAGGCGGGGGGCGTCTACGAGCAGTACTTC

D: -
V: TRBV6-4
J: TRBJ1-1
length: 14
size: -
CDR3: CASSDSFFSTEAFF
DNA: TGTGCCAGCAGTGACTCGTTTTTCTCCACTGAAGCTTTCTTT

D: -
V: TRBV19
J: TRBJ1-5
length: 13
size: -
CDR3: CASRQGPNQPQHF
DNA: TGTGCCAGTAGACAGGGTCCTAATCAGCCCCAGCATTTT

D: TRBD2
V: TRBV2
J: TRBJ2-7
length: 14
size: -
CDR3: CASTEAAGAYEQYF
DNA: TGTGCCAGCACTGAAGCAGCGGGAGCATACGAGCAGTACTTC

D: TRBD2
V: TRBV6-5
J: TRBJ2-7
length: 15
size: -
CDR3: CARSGTSVSSYEQYF
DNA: TGTGCCAGATCCGGGACTAGCGTGTCGTCCTACGAGCAGTACTTC

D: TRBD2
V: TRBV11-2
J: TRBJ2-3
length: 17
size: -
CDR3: CASSLSGPAGGLDTQYF
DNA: TGTGCCAGCAGCCTCTCTGGCCCAGCGGGAGGGCTCGATACGCAGTATTTT

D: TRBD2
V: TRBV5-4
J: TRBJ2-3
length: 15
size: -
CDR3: CASSLLLADTDTQYF
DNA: TGTGCCAGCAGCTTGTTACTAGCGGACACAGATACGCAGTATTTT

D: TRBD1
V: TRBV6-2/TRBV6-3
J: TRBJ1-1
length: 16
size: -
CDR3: CASSYETGGFNTEAFF
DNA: TGTGCCAGCAGTTACGAGACAGGGGGCTTTAACACTGAAGCTTTCTTT

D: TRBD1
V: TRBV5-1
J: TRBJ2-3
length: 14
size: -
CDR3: CASEGQGGIDTQYF
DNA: TGCGCCAGCGAGGGACAGGGAGGGATAGATACGCAGTATTTT

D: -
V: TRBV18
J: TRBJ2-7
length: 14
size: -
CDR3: CASSPPEGTHEQYF
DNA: TGTGCCAGCTCACCACCGGAGGGTACCCACGAGCAGTACTTC

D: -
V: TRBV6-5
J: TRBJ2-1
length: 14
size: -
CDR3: CASSYQANYNEQFF
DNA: TGTGCCAGCAGTTACCAAGCGAACTATAATGAGCAGTTCTTC

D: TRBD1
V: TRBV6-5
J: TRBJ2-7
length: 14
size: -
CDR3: CASRPGQGIYEQYF
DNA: TGTGCCAGCAGACCGGGACAGGGGATATACGAGCAGTACTTC

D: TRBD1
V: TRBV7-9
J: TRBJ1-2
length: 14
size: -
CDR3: CASSSSGGNYGYTF
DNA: TGTGCCAGCAGCTCCTCAGGGGGCAACTATGGCTACACCTTC

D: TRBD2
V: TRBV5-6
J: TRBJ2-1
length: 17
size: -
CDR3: CASSFLTSGSSYNEQFF
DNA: TGTGCCAGCAGCTTCTTGACTAGCGGGAGCTCCTACAATGAGCAGTTCTTC

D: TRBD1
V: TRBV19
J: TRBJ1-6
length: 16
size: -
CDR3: CATQKPTGGSGSPLHF
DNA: TGTGCCACCCAAAAGCCGACAGGGGGCTCGGGTTCACCCCTCCACTTT

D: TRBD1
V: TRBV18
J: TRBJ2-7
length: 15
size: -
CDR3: CASSPVRDRSYEQYF
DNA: TGTGCCAGCTCACCAGTTCGGGACAGATCCTACGAGCAGTACTTC

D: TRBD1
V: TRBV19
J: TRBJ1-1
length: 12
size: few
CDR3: CASDRGGTEAFF
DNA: TGTGCCAGTGACAGGGGGGGCACTGAAGCTTTCTTT

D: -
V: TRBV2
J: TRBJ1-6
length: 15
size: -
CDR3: CASSPTDLANSPLHF
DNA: TGTGCCAGCAGTCCAACCGACTTGGCGAATTCACCCCTCCACTTT

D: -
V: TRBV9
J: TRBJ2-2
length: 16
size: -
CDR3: CASSVATLVNTGELFF
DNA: TGTGCCAGCAGCGTAGCTACGCTAGTTAACACCGGGGAGCTGTTTTTT

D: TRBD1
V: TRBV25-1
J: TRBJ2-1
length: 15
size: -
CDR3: CASSQRDRGYNEQFF
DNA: TGTGCCAGCAGCCAAAGGGACAGGGGCTACAATGAGCAGTTCTTC

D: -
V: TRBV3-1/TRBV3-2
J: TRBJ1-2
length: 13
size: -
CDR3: CASTEGGNYGYTF
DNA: TGTGCCAGCACTGAGGGGGGGAACTATGGCTACACCTTC

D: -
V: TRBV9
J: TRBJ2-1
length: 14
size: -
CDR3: CASSVGLGHNEQFF
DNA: TGTGCCAGCAGCGTAGGGTTGGGGCACAATGAGCAGTTCTTC

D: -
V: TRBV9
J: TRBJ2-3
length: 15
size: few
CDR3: CASSVAGGGSDTQYF
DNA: TGTGCCAGCAGCGTAGCGGGAGGGGGCTCAGATACGCAGTATTTT

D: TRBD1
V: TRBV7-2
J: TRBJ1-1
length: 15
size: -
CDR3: CASSLSSDRASEAFF
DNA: TGTGCCAGCAGCTTAAGTTCGGACAGGGCCTCTGAAGCTTTCTTT

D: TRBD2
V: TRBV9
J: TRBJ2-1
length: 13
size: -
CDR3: CASSVAGTTIQFF
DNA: TGTGCCAGCAGCGTAGCAGGGACTACTATCCAGTTCTTC

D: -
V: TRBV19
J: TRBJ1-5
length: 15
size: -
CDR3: CASSIFANSNQPQHF
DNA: TGTGCCAGTAGTATATTTGCTAATAGCAATCAGCCCCAGCATTTT